Detailed here is one T cell receptor (beta chain). Method: immunoSEQ multiplex PCR; TCRdb's copy keeps in-frame clones and lacks some. The table records a few hundred thousand clones, around 87% of them present only once. The data stem from a study of blood T cell repertoires in COVID-19. Germline assignment: CDR1 MNHNY and CDR2 SVGAGI (reference sequence). The ends were cut back, 8 bases at V and 3 bases at J, with 14 bases in the middle. There are 14 residues in the CDR3. This TCR was recovered from a woman between 25 and 40 years old with COVID-19, enrolled during active disease. The V call is TRBV6-6, the J call TRBJ2-1, with a tentative D call TRBD2 (5 bases). Material for sequencing was peripheral blood. The CDR3 bases are TGTGCCAGCTCTTGGCGAGCGGACTACAATGAGCAGTTCTTC. Translating gives CASSWRADYNEQFF.